The 5 T cell receptor beta chains listed next were all sequenced from one sample in a study of low-dose radiotherapy and immunotherapy resistance in tumors. TRAV- and TRBV-specific primers primed first-strand cDNA, covering alpha and beta chains. The authors amplified TCRs for around 20 PCR cycles with a constant-region primer and a V-primer adapter. TCRdb re-called the reads with MiXCR, one entry per CDR3 protein. The data contain about 100,000 distinct CDR3 sequences, roughly 20% of them singletons. Indicated time point: after trial treatment. The treatment is: LDRT plus nivolumab, ipilimumab, low-dose cyclophosphamide and aspirin (RACIN trial). The material sequenced was PBMCs, taken after low-dose radiotherapy plus immunotherapy. The receptors were gathered from a male donor with prostate cancer.

V is TRBV28 and J is TRBJ2-3, with unresolved D. The V gene lost 5 bases and the J gene lost 7 bases, with 10 bases spanning the gap. The CDR3 extends over 12 amino acids. Germline V gene lookup returns CDR1 MDHEN and CDR2 SYDVKM. The CDR3 nucleotides read TGTGCCAGCAGTCCTCAGGTCTATACGCAGTATTTT. Amino acid sequence: CASSPQVYTQYF.

The gene calls are TRBV2 and TRBJ2-1; TRBD2 is a possible D gene (5 bases). V was cut by 11 bases and J by 7 bases, with 15 bases left in between. The CDR3 is 12 amino acids. In germline, CDR1 is SNHLY, CDR2 FYNNEI. The CDR3 here is CAGEAPGNEQFF. In DNA form, the CDR3 reads TGTGCCGGAGAAGCCCCGGGGAATGAGCAGTTCTTC.

This sequence joins TRBV2 and TRBJ1-2; unclear D gene. The CDR3 has 11 amino acids. V was clipped by 6 bases and J by 4 bases, with 6 bases between them. Germline V gives CDR1 SNHLY, CDR2 FYNNEI. CDR3 coding DNA: TGTGCCAGCAGGCTGATCTATGGCTACACCTTC. Amino acid sequence: CASRLIYGYTF.

J is TRBJ2-3 and V is TRBV7-2; D is ambiguous. The CDR3 covers 12 residues. The V gene lost 7 bases and the J gene lost 9 bases, with 14 bases spanning the gap. The germline gives CDR1 SGHTA, CDR2 FQGNSA. CDR3 DNA sequence: TGTGCCAGCACCCCGAATCGGTTGACGCAGTATTTT. This sequence encodes CASTPNRLTQYF.

The sample holds many counts of this clonotype. The chain combines TRBV2 with TRBJ2-5; TRBD2 aligns across 11 bases. V lost 6 bases, J lost 1 base, and 10 bases stayed unmatched. The CDR3 spans 17 residues. CDR1 and CDR2 (germline): SNHLY, FYNNEI. DNA of the CDR3: TGTGCCAGCAGGGCCTTCGGGACTAGCGGATCCCAAGAGACCCAGTACTTC. It is translated as CASRAFGTSGSQETQYF.